The clone carrying this T cell receptor (beta chain) has just one count. Its target is unknown. These data originate in a study of post-analysis software for immune sequencing data. The overall study: In terms of disease course, relapsing-remitting, secondary progressive and progressive-relapsing multiple sclerosis were included. General study points: F measure showed strong co-clustering of same-batch samples. Patients used four to six TRBV segments, including TRBV5-6, TRBV5-1 and TRBV20-1, more often than controls. Diversity measured as normalized Chao1 was significantly lower in multiple sclerosis patients than in controls.

The CDR3 has 16 amino acids. CDR1 SGHRS and CDR2 YFSETQ come from the germline V gene. V dropped 0 bases and J dropped 1 base, with 12 bases sitting between them. Libraries were made from TCR beta cDNA, and they carried unique molecular identifiers. Some 500,000 cDNA molecules were obtained per 1 to 10 million input T cells. TCRdb re-called the PCR reads through MiXCR, storing one row per CDR3 protein. The sample yields 400,000 to 500,000 distinct CDR3 sequences, approximately 38% seen once. The sample consisted of blood. The sequence was collected from a girl aged 2-10 years with multiple sclerosis. The chain links TRBV5-1 to TRBJ2-3; D possibly corresponds to TRBD1 (6 bases). CDR3 nucleotide sequence: TGCGCCAGCAGCTTGGACAGGGCCCGAGGCACAGATACGCAGTATTTT. The encoded protein is CASSLDRARGTDTQYF. The entire variable domain, with the rest obtained from reference TRBV5-1 and TRBJ2-3, is as follows: KAGVTQTPRYLIKTRGQQVTLSCSPISGHRSVSWYQQTPGQGLQFLFEYFSETQRNKGNFPGRFSGRQFSNSRSEMNVSTLELGDSALYLCASSLDRARGTDTQYFGPGTRLTVL.